This TCR beta chain was captured in a study of blood T cell repertoires in COVID-19. Overall study: Samples representing acute and convalescent COVID-19 were sourced from the United States, Italy and Spain.

V trimming: 5 bases; J trimming: 4 bases; junction bases outside the gene matches: 8. Germline loops: CDR1 MDHEN, CDR2 SYDVKM. The CDR3 runs 15 residues. Generated by immunoSEQ multiplex PCR, the TCRdb table keeps only in-frame clones and is missing some. The profile shows roughly 18,000 clones, 82% of them singletons. Sequencing was carried out using peripheral blood. The chain links TRBV28 to TRBJ1-2; 9 nucleotides line up with TRBD1. The receptor was derived from a human donor in a cohort sampled during active COVID-19. CDR3 bases: TGTGCCAGCAGTCCGGGGACAGGGCACTTCTATGGCTACACCTTC. It encodes CASSPGTGHFYGYTF.